At least ten counts were recorded for the clone carrying this T cell receptor beta chain. As yet, its antigen is unknown. The data derive from a study of CD8+CD57+ T cells in acquired aplastic anemia. For the study at large: DNA per sorted CD4+ or CD8+ sample ranged about 0.18 to 30 ug, averaging roughly 3.5 ug. On average, healthy donors gave around 9.8 million reads for CD4+ cells.

Study observations and caveats: The study found no significant CD8+ Simpson's diversity difference between patients and controls. Patients and controls shared approximately 28 CD8+ CDR3 sequences.

Genomic DNA provided the template from which TCR beta VDJ and CDR3 profiles were obtained. TCRdb independently ran MiXCR on the reads; one entry per CDR3 protein. This table holds about 220,000 distinct CDR3 sequences, 34% found once. The length of the CDR3 is 13 residues. V lost 6 bases to trimming and J lost 1 base, with 9 bases between them. The specimen was sorted CD4+, CD8+, or CD8+CD57+ T cells (not recorded which) from PBMCs. The chain is built from TRBV12-3 or TRBV12-4 and TRBJ1-1; tentatively, D is TRBD1 (5 bases). This receptor was obtained from a human donor in good health, serving as a control. This chain's CDR3 is CASRDDRNTEAFF. The CDR3 region has the DNA TGTGCCAGCAGGGATGACAGGAACACTGAAGCTTTCTTT.